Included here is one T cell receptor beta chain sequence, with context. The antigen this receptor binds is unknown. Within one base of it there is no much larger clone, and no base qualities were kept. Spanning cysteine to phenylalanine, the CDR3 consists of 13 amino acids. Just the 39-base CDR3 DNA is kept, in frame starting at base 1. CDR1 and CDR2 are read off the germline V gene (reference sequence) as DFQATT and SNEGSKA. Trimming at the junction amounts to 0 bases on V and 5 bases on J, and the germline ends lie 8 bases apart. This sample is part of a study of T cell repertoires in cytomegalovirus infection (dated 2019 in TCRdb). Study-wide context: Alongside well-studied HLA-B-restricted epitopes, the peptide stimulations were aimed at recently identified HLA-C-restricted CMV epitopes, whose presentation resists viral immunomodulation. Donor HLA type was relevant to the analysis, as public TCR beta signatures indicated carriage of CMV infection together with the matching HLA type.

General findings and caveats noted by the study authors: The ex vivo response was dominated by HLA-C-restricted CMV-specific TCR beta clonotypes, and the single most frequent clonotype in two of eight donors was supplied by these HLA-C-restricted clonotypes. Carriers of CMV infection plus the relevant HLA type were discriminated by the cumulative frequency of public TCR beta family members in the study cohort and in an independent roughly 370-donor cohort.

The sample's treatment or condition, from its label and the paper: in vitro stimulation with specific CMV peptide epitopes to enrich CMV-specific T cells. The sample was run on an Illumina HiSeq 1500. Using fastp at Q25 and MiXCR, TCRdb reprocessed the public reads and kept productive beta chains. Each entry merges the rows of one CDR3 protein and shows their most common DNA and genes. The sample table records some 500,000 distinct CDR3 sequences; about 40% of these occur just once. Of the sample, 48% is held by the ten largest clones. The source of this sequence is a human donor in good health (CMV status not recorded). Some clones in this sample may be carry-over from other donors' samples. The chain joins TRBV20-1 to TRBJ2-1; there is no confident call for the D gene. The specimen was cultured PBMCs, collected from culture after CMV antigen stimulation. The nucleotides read TGCAGTGCTAGAGAGGCCCTTCACAATGAGCAGTTCTTC. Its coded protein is CSAREALHNEQFF.